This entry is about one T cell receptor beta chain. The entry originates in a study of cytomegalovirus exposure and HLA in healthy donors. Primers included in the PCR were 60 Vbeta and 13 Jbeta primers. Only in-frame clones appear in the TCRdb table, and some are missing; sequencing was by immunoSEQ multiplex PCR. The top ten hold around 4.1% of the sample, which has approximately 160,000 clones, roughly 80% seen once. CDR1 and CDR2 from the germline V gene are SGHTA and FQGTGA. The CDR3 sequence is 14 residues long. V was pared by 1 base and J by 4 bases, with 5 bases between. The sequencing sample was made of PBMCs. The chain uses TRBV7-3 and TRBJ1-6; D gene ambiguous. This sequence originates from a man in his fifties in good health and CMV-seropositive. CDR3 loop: CASSLREYNSPLHF. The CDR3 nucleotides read TGTGCCAGCAGCTTAAGAGAATATAATTCACCCCTCCACTTT.